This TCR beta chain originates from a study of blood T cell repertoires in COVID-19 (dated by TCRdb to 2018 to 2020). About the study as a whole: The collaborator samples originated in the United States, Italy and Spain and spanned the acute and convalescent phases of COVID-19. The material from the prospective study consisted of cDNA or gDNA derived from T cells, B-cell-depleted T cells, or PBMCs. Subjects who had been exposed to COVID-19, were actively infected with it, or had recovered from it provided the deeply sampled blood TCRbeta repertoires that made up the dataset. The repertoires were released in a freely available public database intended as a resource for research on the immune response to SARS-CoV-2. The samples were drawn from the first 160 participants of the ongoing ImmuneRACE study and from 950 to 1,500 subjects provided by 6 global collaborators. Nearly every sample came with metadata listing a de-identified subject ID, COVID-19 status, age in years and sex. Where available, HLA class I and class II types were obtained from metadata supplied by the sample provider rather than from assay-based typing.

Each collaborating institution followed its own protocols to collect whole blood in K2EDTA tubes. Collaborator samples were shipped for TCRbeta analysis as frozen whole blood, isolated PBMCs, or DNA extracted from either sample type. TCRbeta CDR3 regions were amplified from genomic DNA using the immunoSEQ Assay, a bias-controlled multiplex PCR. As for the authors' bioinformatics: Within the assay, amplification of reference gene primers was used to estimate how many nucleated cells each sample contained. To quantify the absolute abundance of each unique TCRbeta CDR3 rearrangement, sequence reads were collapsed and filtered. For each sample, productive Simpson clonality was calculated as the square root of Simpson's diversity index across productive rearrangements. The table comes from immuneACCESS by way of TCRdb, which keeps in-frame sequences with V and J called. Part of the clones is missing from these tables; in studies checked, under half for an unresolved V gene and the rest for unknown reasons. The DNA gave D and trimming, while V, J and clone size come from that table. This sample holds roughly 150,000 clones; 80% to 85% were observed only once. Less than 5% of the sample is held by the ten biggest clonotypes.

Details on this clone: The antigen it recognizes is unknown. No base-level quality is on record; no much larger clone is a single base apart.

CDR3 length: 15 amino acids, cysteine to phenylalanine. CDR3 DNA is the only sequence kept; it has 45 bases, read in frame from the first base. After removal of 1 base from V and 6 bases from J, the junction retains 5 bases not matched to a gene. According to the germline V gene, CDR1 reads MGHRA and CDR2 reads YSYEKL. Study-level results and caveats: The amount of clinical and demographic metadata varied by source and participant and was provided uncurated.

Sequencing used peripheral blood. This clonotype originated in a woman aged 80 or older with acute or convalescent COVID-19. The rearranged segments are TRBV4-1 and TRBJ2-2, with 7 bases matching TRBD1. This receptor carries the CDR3 CASSQARQGPGELFF. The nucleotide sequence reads TGCGCCAGCAGCCAAGCTCGACAGGGACCCGGGGAGCTGTTTTTT.